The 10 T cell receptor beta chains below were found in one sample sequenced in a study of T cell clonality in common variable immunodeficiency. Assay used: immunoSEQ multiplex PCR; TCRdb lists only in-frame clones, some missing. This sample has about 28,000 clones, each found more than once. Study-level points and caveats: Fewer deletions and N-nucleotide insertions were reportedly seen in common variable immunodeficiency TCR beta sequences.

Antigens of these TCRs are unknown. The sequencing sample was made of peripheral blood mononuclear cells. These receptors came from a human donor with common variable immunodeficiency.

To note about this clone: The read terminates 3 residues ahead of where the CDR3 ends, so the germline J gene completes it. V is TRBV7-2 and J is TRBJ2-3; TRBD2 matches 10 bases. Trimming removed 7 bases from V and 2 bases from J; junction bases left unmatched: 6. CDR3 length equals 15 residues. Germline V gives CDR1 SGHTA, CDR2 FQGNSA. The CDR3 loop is CASNPSGGPTDTQYF. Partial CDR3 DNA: TGTGCCAGCAACCCTAGCGGGGGCCCCACAGATACG. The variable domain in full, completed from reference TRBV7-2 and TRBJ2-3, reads GAGVSQSPSNKVTEKGKDVELRCDPISGHTALYWYRQSLGQGLEFLIYFQGNSAPDKSGLPSDRFSAERTGGSVSTLTIQRTQQEDSAVYLCASNPSGGPTDTQYFGPGTRLTVL.

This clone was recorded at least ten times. CDR3 DNA (partial): TGTGCCAGCAGCACCGGGACAGGGAACACCGGGGAG. Translated: CASSTGTGNTGE. The complete CDR3 reads CASSTGTGNTGELFF. The rearrangement links TRBV7-3 to TRBJ2-2; TRBD1 matches at 8 bases. The CDR3 is cut off 3 residues early in the read; its end comes from the germline J gene. The CDR3 is made up of 15 amino acids. Trimming took 5 bases from V and 1 from J; bases not matched to a gene: 3. Germline CDR1 is SGHTA and CDR2 is FQGTGA.

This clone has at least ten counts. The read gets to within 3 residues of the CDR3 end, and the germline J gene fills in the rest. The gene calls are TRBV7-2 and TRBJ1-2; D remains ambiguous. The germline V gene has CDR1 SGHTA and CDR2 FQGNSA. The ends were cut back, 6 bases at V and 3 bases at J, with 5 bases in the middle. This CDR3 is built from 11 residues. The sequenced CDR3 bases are TGTGCCAGCAGACGGGACTATGGC. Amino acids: CASRRDYG. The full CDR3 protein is CASRRDYGYTF. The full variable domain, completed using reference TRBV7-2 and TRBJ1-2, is GAGVSQSPSNKVTEKGKDVELRCDPISGHTALYWYRQSLGQGLEFLIYFQGNSAPDKSGLPSDRFSAERTGGSVSTLTIQRTQQEDSAVYLCASRRDYGYTFGSGTRLTVV.

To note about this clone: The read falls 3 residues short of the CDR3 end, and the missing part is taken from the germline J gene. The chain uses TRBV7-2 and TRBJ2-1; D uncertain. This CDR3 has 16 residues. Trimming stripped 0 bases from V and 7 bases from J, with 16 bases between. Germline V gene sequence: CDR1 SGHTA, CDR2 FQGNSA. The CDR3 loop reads CASSLASANGLNEQFF. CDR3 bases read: TGTGCCAGCAGCTTAGCATCAGCGAATGGGTTGAATGAG.

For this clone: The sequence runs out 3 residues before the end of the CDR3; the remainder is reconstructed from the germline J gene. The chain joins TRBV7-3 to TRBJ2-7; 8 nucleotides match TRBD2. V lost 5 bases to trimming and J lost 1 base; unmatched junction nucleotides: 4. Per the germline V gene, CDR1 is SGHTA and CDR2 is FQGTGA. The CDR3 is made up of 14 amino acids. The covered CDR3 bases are TGTGCCAGCAGCCCCGGGAGGGGATCCTACGAG. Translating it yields CASSPGRGSYE. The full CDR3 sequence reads CASSPGRGSYEQYF.

The part of the CDR3 DNA that was read is TGTGCCAGCAGCTTAGATCAGGGGCGGCGCAACACC. Translation gives CASSLDQGRRNT. The complete CDR3 protein is CASSLDQGRRNTIYF. This rearrangement joins TRBV7-9 to TRBJ1-3, with TRBD1 as a possible D gene (6 bases). The sequence runs out 3 residues before the end of the CDR3; the remainder is reconstructed from the germline J gene. The CDR3 has 15 amino acids. Germline V gene lookup returns CDR1 SEHNR and CDR2 FQNEAQ (reference sequence). V lost 1 base to trimming and J lost 7 bases, with 14 bases between them.

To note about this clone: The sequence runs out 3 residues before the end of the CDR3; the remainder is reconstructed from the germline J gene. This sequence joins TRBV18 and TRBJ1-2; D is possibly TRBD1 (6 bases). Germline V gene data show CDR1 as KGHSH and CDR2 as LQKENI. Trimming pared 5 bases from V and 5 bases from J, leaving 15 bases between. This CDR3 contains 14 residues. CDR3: CASSTGGGAYGYTF. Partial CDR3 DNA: TGTGCCAGCTCAACCGGGGGGGGCGCGTATGGC.

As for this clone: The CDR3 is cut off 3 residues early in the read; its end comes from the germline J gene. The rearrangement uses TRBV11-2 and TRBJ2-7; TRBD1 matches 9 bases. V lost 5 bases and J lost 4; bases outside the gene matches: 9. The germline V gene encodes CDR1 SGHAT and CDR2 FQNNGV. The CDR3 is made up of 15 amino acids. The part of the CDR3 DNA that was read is TGTGCCAGCAGCCCACCCCGGACAGGGGTGTACGAG. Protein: CASSPPRTGVYE. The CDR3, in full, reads CASSPPRTGVYEQYF.

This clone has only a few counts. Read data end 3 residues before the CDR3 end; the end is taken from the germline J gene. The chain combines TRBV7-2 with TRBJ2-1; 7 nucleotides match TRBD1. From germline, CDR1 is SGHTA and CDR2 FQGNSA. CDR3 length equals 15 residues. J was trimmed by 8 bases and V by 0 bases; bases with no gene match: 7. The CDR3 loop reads CASSLAVGGRDEQFF. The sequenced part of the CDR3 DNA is TGTGCCAGCAGCTTAGCGGTAGGGGGCAGGGATGAG.

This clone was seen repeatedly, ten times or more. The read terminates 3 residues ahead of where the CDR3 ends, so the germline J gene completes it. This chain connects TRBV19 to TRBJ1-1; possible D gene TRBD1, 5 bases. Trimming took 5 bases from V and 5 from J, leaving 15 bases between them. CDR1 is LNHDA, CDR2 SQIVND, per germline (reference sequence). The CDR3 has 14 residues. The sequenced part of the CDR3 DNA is TGTGCCAGTAGTGTTCAGGGTCAGGTGACTGAA. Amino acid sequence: CASSVQGQVTE. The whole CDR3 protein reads CASSVQGQVTEAFF.